This entry features one T cell receptor beta chain sequence. The record originates from a study of blood T cell repertoires in COVID-19. Study details: Spain, Italy and the United States supplied samples that represented acute and convalescent COVID-19. The cDNA or gDNA used as material had been derived from T cells, B-cell-depleted T cells, or PBMCs.

How the authors handled the data: Amplified reference gene primers provided the basis for estimating nucleated cell counts. Using immunoSEQ multiplex PCR, the repertoire was profiled, and TCRdb retains in-frame clones only, with some absent. V, J and clone size were drawn from that table, and D and trimming were deduced from the DNA. The sample records approximately 44,000 clones, almost 80% being singletons. Trimming removed 5 bases from V and 4 bases from J; junction bases left unmatched: 17. CDR1 and CDR2 from the germline V gene are SEHNR and FQNEAQ (reference sequence). The CDR3 length is 18 residues.

The receptor was isolated from a woman over 75 with acute or convalescent COVID-19. Sample: peripheral blood. The chain links TRBV7-9 to TRBJ2-3; 8 bases align to TRBD2. The chain's CDR3 is CASSPLYFAGGRADTQYF. In nucleotides, the CDR3 is TGTGCCAGCAGCCCACTTTACTTTGCGGGAGGAAGGGCAGATACGCAGTATTTT.